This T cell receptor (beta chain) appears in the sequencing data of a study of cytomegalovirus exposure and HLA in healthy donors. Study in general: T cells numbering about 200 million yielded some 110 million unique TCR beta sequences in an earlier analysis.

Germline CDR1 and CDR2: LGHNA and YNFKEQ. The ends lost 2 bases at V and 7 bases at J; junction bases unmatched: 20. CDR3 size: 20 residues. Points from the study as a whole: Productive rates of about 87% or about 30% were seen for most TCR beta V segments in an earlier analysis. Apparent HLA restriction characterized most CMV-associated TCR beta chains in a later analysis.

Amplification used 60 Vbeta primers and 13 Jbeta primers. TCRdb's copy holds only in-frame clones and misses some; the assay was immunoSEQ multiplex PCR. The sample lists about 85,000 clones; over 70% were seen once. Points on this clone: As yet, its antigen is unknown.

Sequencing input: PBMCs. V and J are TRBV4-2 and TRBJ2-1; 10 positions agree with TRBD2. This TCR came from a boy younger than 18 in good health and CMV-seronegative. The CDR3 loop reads CASSQPNAPPLAGGGNEQFF. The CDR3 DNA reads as TGTGCCAGCAGCCAACCCAACGCGCCCCCCTTAGCGGGAGGTGGGAATGAGCAGTTCTTC.